The present T cell receptor (beta chain) was sequenced within a study of blood T cell repertoires in COVID-19. Turning to the study itself: Both acute and convalescent COVID-19 samples were obtained from the United States, Italy and Spain. PBMCs, B-cell-depleted T cells, or T cells were the source of the cDNA or gDNA that made up the material.

Original handling: Reference gene primer amplification in the assay estimated nucleated cell counts. TCRdb's table, derived via immunoSEQ multiplex PCR, lists solely in-frame clones and lacks some. That table is the source of V, J and clone size, and D and trimming were worked out from the DNA. The data contain a few hundred thousand clones, roughly 81% of them singletons. Residents of 24 US areas, aged about 18 to 89 years, made up the participants. Germline V gives CDR1 SGHRS, CDR2 YFSETQ. This CDR3 is 15 amino acids long. V was pared by 0 bases and J by 0 bases, with 9 bases between. Input material: PBMCs or T cells enriched from blood (not recorded which). The chain joins TRBV5-1 to TRBJ1-1; D is unresolved. This TCR was recovered from a woman aged 50 to 60 who had been exposed to COVID-19. The CDR3 protein is CASSLAAELNTEAFF. As DNA, the CDR3 is TGCGCCAGCAGCTTGGCCGCGGAACTGAACACTGAAGCTTTCTTT.